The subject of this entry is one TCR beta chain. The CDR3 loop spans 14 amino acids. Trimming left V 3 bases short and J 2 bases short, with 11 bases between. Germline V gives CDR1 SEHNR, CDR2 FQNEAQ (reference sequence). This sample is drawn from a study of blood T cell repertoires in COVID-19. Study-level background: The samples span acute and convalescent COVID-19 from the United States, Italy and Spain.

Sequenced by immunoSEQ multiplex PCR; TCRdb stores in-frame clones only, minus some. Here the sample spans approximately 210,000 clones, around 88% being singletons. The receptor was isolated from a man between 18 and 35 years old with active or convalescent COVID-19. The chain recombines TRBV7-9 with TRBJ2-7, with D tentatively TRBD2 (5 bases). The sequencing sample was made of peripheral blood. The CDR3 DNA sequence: TGTGCCAGCAGCTTGTCCGCGGGTGCCTACGAGCAGTACTTC. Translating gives CASSLSAGAYEQYF.